The 8 T cell receptor beta chains below all came from one sample that was sequenced in a study of neurological immune-mediated disorders. In TCRdb, the 5' RACE reads were re-called with MiXCR into one record per CDR3 protein. The sample has under 100,000 distinct CDR3 sequences, about 4.3% seen once. Indicated time point: longitudinal time-point 3. The sequenced material came from PBMCs. These receptors were obtained from a woman aged 55-69 years with multiple sclerosis.

This clonotype appeared many times. The CDR3 is CSVGLTDYEQYF. The CDR3 DNA reads TGCAGCGTTGGGCTAACAGACTACGAGCAGTACTTC. The chain has TRBV29-1 and TRBJ2-7; D gene ambiguous. Trimming took off 4 bases at V and 3 bases at J, with 10 bases between the two ends. There are 12 residues in the CDR3. Germline CDR1 SQVTM, CDR2 ANQGSEA.

This clonotype was counted at least ten times. J is TRBJ2-2 and V is TRBV7-8; D might be TRBD2 (6 bases). In germline, CDR1 is SGHVS, CDR2 FQNEAQ. CDR3 length: 16 amino acids. V dropped 2 bases and J dropped 7 bases, with 17 bases sitting between them. CDR3 region: CASSLSGTGAVGELFF. The CDR3 DNA reads as TGTGCCAGCAGCTTAAGTGGGACTGGGGCGGTCGGGGAGCTGTTTTTT. Full variable domain (rest looked up from reference TRBV7-8 and TRBJ2-2): GAGVSQSPRYKVAKRGQDVALRCDPISGHVSLFWYQQALGQGPEFLTYFQNEAQLDKSGLPSDRFFAERPEGSVSTLKIQRTQQEDSAVYLCASSLSGTGAVGELFFGEGSRLTVL.

This clonotype has ten or more counts. This chain uses TRBV5-1 with TRBJ1-6; possible D gene TRBD1, 6 bases. V was cut by 2 bases and J by 0 bases, with 15 bases left in between. This CDR3 comprises 18 residues. CDR1 and CDR2 (germline): SGHRS, YFSETQ. This CDR3 is CASSLEGQGSSYNSPLHF. DNA for the CDR3: TGCGCCAGCAGCTTAGAAGGTCAGGGGAGCTCCTATAATTCACCCCTCCACTTT.

This clonotype was counted at least ten times. The J gene is TRBJ2-2, the V gene TRBV2; TRBD1 matches 7 bases. The V gene's germline CDR1 is SNHLY and CDR2 FYNNEI. V shed 10 bases and J 4 bases; nucleotides not matched to a gene: 9. This CDR3 contains 14 residues. The CDR3 loop reads CAITKGQLTGELFF. CDR3 bases: TGTGCCATCACCAAGGGACAGCTCACCGGGGAGCTGTTTTTT.

At least ten counts were recorded for this clonotype. The rearrangement joins TRBV4-2 to TRBJ1-5; 7 bases are shared with TRBD1. V lost 5 bases to trimming and J lost 4 bases; unmatched junction nucleotides: 11. This CDR3 is built from 16 residues. Germline CDR1 and CDR2: LGHNA and YNFKEQ. CDR3 region: CASSSRNRGLNQPQHF. CDR3 DNA sequence: TGTGCCAGCAGCAGTCGGAACAGGGGACTAAATCAGCCCCAGCATTTT.

This clonotype was recorded many times. The CDR3 DNA follows: TGCAGCGTTGACCAGGGAGGAGGCACTGAAGCTTTCTTT. It is translated as CSVDQGGGTEAFF. The chain links TRBV29-1 to TRBJ1-1, with D maybe TRBD1 (5 bases). The germline CDR1 and CDR2 sequences are SQVTM and ANQGSEA. The CDR3 is 13 amino acids. The ends were cut back, 3 bases at V and 4 bases at J, with 12 bases in the middle.

This clonotype came up many times. The V call is TRBV5-1, the J call TRBJ1-1; possible D gene TRBD1, 6 bases. Per germline, CDR1 SGHRS and CDR2 YFSETQ. The CDR3 covers 15 residues. Trimming took off 0 bases at V and 3 bases at J, with 12 bases between the two ends. CDR3 in amino acids: CASSLVGARDTEAFF. Written as DNA, the CDR3 is TGCGCCAGCAGCTTGGTGGGGGCTCGGGACACTGAAGCTTTCTTT.

This clonotype was seen ten or more times. The chain combines TRBV7-2 with TRBJ2-7; TRBD2 aligns across 10 bases. The V segment lost 4 bases and the J segment 4 bases; nucleotides outside the gene matches: 16. Per germline, CDR1 SGHTA and CDR2 FQGNSA. CDR3 size: 18 residues. The CDR3 sequence: CASSSKIGSGGASYEQYF. For the CDR3, the DNA is TGTGCCAGCAGCTCGAAAATCGGGAGCGGGGGGGCCTCTTACGAGCAGTACTTC.